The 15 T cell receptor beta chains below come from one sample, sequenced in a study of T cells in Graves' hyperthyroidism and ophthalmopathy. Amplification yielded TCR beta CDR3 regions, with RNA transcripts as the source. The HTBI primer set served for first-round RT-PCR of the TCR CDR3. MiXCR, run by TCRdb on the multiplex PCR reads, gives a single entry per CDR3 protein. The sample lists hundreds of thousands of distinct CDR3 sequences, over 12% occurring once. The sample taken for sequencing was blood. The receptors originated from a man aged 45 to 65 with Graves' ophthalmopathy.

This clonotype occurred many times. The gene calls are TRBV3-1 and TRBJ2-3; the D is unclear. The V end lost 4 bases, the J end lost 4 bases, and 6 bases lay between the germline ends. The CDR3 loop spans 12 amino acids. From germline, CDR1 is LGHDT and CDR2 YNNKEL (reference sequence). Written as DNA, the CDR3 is TGTGCCAGCAGCCGGGGATCAGATACGCAGTATTTT. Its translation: CASSRGSDTQYF.

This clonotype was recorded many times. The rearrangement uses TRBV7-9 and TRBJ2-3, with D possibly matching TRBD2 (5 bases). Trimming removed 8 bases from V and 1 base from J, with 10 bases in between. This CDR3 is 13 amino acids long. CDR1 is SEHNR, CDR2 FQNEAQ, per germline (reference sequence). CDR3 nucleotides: TGTGCCAGCCTCCAAGCGGGCACAGATACGCAGTATTTT. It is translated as CASLQAGTDTQYF.

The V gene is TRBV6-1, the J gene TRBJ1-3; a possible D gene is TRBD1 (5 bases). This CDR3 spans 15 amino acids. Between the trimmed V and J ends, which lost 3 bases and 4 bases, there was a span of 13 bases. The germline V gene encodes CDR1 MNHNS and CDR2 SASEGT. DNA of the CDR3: TGTGCCAGCAGTGACTCGGGGGTGGGAGGAAACACCATATATTTT. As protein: CASSDSGVGGNTIYF.

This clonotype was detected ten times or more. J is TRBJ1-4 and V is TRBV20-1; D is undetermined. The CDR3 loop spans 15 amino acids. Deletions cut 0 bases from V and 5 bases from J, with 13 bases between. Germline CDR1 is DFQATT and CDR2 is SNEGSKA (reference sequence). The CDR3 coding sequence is TGCAGTGCTAGAGATCTAGGACTGATGAATGAAAAACTGTTTTTT. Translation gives CSARDLGLMNEKLFF.

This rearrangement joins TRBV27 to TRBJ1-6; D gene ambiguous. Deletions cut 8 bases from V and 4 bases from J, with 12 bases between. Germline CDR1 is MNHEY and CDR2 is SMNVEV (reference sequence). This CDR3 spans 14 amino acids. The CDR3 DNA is TGTGCCAGCGGGGAGGGCCTTTATAATTCACCCCTCCACTTT. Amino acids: CASGEGLYNSPLHF.

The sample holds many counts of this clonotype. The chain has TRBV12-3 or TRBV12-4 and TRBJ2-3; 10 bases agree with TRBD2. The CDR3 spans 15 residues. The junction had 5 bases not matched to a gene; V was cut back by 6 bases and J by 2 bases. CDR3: CASRLTSGNTDTQYF. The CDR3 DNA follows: TGTGCCAGCAGACTCACTAGCGGGAACACAGATACGCAGTATTTT.

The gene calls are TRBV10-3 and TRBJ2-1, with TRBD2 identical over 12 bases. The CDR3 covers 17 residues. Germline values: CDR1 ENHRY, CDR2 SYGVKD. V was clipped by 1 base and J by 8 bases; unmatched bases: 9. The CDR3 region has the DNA TGTGCCATCAGTGAGTTGTCTAGCGGGAGGGCCATCGATGAGCAGTTCTTC. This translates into CAISELSSGRAIDEQFF.

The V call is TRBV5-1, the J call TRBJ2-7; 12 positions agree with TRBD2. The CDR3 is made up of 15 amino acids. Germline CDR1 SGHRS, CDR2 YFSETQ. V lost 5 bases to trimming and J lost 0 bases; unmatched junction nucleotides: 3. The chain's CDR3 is CASSGLAGNSYEQYF. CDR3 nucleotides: TGCGCCAGCAGTGGACTAGCGGGAAACTCCTACGAGCAGTACTTC. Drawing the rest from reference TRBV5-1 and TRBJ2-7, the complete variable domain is KAGVTQTPRYLIKTRGQQVTLSCSPISGHRSVSWYQQTPGQGLQFLFEYFSETQRNKGNFPGRFSGRQFSNSRSEMNVSTLELGDSALYLCASSGLAGNSYEQYFGPGTRLTVT.

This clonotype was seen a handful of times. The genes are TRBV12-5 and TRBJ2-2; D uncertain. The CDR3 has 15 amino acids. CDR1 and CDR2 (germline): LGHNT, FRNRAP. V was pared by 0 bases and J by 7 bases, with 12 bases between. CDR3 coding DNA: TGTGCTAGTGGTTTGGTTGTTCGTGGGGACGGGGAGCTGTTTTTT. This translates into CASGLVVRGDGELFF.

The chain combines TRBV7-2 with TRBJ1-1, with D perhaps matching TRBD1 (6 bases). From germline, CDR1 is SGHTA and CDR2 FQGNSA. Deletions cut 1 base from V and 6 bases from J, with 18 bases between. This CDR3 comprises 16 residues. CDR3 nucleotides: TGTGCCAGCAGCTTAGTCGGCTGGGGGCGCGGATCTGAAGCTTTCTTT. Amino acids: CASSLVGWGRGSEAFF.

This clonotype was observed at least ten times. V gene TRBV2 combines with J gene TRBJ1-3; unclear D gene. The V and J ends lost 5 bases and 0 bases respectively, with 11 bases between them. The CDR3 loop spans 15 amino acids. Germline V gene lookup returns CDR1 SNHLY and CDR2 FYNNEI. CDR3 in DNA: TGTGCCAGCAGTTTGACACTCGTCTCTGGAAACACCATATATTTT. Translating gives CASSLTLVSGNTIYF.

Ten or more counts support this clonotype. CDR3 residues: CAWSGQGLGNTIYF. CDR3 DNA: TGTGCCTGGAGTGGACAGGGTCTCGGAAACACCATATATTTT. The V gene is TRBV30, the J gene TRBJ1-3; 7 bases align to TRBD1. V was pared by 1 base and J by 4 bases, with 4 bases of the junction left unmatched. The V gene's germline CDR1 is GTSNPN and CDR2 SVGIG (reference sequence). The CDR3 contains 14 residues.

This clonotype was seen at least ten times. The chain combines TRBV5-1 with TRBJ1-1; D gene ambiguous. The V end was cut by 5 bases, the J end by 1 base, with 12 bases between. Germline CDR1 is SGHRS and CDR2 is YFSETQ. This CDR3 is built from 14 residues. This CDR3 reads CASRPGESNTEAFF. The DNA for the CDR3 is TGCGCCAGCAGACCTGGAGAGTCGAACACTGAAGCTTTCTTT. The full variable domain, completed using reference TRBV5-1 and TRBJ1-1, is KAGVTQTPRYLIKTRGQQVTLSCSPISGHRSVSWYQQTPGQGLQFLFEYFSETQRNKGNFPGRFSGRQFSNSRSEMNVSTLELGDSALYLCASRPGESNTEAFFGQGTRLTVV.

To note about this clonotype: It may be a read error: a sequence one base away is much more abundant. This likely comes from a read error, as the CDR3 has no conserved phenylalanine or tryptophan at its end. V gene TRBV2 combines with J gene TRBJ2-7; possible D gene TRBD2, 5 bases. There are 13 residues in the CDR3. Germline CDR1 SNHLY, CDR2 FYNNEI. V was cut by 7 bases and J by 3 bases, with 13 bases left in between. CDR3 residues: CASTAEIRYEQYL. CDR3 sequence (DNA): TGTGCCAGCACAGCGGAGATACGCTACGAGCAGTACCTC.

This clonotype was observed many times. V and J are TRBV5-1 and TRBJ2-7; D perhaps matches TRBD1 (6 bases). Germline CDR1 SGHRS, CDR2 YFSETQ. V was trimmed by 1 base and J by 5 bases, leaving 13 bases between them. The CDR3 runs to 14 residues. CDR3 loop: CASSLTDRLDEQYF. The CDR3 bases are TGCGCCAGCAGCTTGACTGACAGGCTCGACGAGCAGTACTTC.